This T cell receptor (beta chain) was observed in a study of T-cell memory formation after mild COVID-19. In its sample, this clonotype was seen a few times. TCRdb analysed the 5' RACE reads with MiXCR anew, one entry per CDR3 protein. The table shows 350,000 or so distinct CDR3 sequences, with roughly 20% occurring only once. Germline V gene data show CDR1 as SGHRS and CDR2 as YFSETQ. V was cut by 0 bases and J by 4 bases, with 10 bases left in between. This CDR3 has 14 amino acids. Sequencing input: PBMCs or a T cell subset sorted from them (not recorded which). This TCR derives from a man between 18 and 29 years old who had mild COVID-19 (a few samples of this study predate the infection). Cell type and time point are not known. The V call is TRBV5-1, the J call TRBJ1-2, with D hard to call. As DNA, the CDR3 is TGCGCCAGCAGCTTGGCGGAGTCCCTCTATGGCTACACCTTC. It is translated as CASSLAESLYGYTF.